These 5 T cell receptor beta chains originate from one sample sequenced in a study of blood T cell repertoires in COVID-19. Sequencing used immunoSEQ multiplex PCR; TCRdb keeps in-frame clones, though not all of them. This sample carries approximately 81,000 clones, about 91% of them seen once, and the ten largest clones take 9.5% to 15%. The sequenced material came from peripheral blood. These receptors came from a man aged 70 or older with active or convalescent COVID-19.

The chain joins TRBV5-4 to TRBJ1-1; D uncertain. CDR3 size: 13 residues. The germline V gene encodes CDR1 SGHNT and CDR2 YYREEE (reference sequence). Trimming left V 3 bases short and J 5 bases short, with 11 bases between. The CDR3 DNA sequence: TGTGCCAGCAGCTCACAGACACCTACTGAAGCTTTCTTT. Protein: CASSSQTPTEAFF.

V and J are TRBV9 and TRBJ2-7; 9 bases fit TRBD1. Germline V gene data show CDR1 as SGDLS and CDR2 as YYNGEE. J gave up 5 bases and V 0 bases, and 9 bases lay outside the gene matches. This CDR3 comprises 16 residues. CDR3 in amino acids: CASSVAVRTGDDEQYF. The CDR3 DNA sequence: TGTGCCAGCAGCGTAGCTGTGAGGACAGGGGACGACGAGCAGTACTTC.

The chain couples TRBV19 to TRBJ2-5; D unresolved. Trimming took 0 bases from V and 0 from J, leaving 5 bases between them. CDR3 length: 14 residues. Germline loops: CDR1 LNHDA, CDR2 SQIVND (reference sequence). This CDR3 reads CASSIDRDQETQYF. The CDR3 DNA follows: TGTGCCAGTAGTATAGATCGGGACCAAGAGACCCAGTACTTC. Drawing the rest from reference TRBV19 and TRBJ2-5, the complete variable domain is DGGITQSPKYLFRKEGQNVTLSCEQNLNHDAMYWYRQDPGQGLRLIYYSQIVNDFQKGDIAEGYSVSREKKESFPLTVTSAQKNPTAFYLCASSIDRDQETQYFGPGTRLLVL.

This CDR3 reads CASNPSGGPSYNEQFF. CDR3 nucleotide sequence: TGTGCCAGCAACCCAAGCGGGGGGCCCTCCTACAATGAGCAGTTCTTC. The chain carries TRBV11-2 and TRBJ2-1, with TRBD2 identical over 9 bases. The CDR3 is 16 amino acids. Germline-derived CDR1 and CDR2 are SGHAT and FQNNGV. The trim removed 7 bases at V and 0 bases at J, leaving 7 bases unmatched.

The chain carries TRBV28 and TRBJ1-2; 9 bases agree with TRBD1. Germline CDR1 reads MDHEN; CDR2 reads SYDVKM. V lost 2 bases to trimming and J lost 2 bases; unmatched junction nucleotides: 0. The CDR3 spans 14 residues. CDR3 DNA sequence: TGTGCCAGCAGTTTAGACAGGGGGAACTATGGCTACACCTTC. Amino acids: CASSLDRGNYGYTF.